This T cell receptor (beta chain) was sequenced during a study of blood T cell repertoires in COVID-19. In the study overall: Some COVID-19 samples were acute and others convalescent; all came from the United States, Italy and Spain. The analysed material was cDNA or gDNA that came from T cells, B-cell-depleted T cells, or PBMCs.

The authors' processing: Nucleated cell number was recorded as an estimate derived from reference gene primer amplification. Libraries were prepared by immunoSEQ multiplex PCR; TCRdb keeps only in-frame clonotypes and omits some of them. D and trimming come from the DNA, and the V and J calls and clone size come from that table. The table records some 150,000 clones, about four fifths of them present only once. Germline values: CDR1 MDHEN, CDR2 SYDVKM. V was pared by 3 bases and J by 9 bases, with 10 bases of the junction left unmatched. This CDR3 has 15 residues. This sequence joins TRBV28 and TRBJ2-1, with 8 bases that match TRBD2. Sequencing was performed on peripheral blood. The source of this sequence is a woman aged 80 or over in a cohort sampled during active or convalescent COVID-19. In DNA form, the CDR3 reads TGTGCCAGCAGTTTTCGCACAGCCCGGGGGGGTGAGCAGTTCTTC. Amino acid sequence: CASSFRTARGGEQFF.